In this sample, the clone carrying this T cell receptor (beta chain) turned up many times. Its target is unknown. The sample comes from a study of shared clonotypes between healthy human individuals. General study points: What limited the represented genetic and exposure-history diversity was the small number of donors.

This table comes from immunoSEQ multiplex PCR, and its TCRdb copy is limited to in-frame clones, with some not included. Altogether fewer than 650,000 clones are present, around 80% being singletons, with the ten largest covering 10% to 15%. The sequence derives from a woman aged 35 to 49 in good health. Some clones in this sample may be carry-over from other donors' samples. What was sequenced was PBMCs.

The CDR3 bases are TGTGCCAGCACCGGATCGGGTTATGGCTACACCTTC. It yields the protein CASTGSGYGYTF. This chain connects TRBV2 to TRBJ1-2; D call uncertain. The CDR3 sequence is 12 residues long. V shed 7 bases and J shed 5 bases, with 11 bases lying between them. Germline lookup yields CDR1 SNHLY and CDR2 FYNNEI.